The clone carrying this T cell receptor (beta chain) was found a few times. What it recognizes is unknown. Each CDR3 protein gets one entry after TCRdb re-called the reads with MiXCR. The sample shows approximately 110,000 distinct CDR3 sequences, 25% to 30% of them seen only once. This sample was included in a study of T cell repertoires in cytomegalovirus infection. Across the whole study: As its CMV epitopes, the study selected recently identified HLA-C-restricted and well-studied HLA-B-restricted targets. It was the public TCR beta signatures that indicated both CMV infection and matching HLA type.

Whole-study findings and limits: CMV-specific TCR beta clonotypes restricted by HLA-C dominated the ex vivo response. Cumulative frequency (of public TCR beta family members) identified carriers of CMV plus the relevant HLA.

Germline CDR1 and CDR2: LNHDA and SQIVND (reference sequence). The V and J ends lost 4 bases and 9 bases, in that order; junction bases with no gene match: 10. This CDR3 spans 15 amino acids. This rearrangement joins TRBV19 to TRBJ2-1; 9 nucleotides align to TRBD2. Sequenced here: CD8+ T cells from cultured PBMCs, sampled from culture after CMV antigen stimulation. This TCR was sampled from a human donor in good health (CMV status not recorded). Some clones in this sample may be carry-over from other donors' samples. The CDR3 loop is CASSTAGGGDSEQFF. CDR3 bases: TGTGCCAGTAGTACCGCGGGGGGGGGGGATAGTGAGCAGTTCTTC.